Given below is one T cell receptor beta chain in context. The antigen is undetermined. Germline-derived CDR1 and CDR2 are MNHEY and SVGAGI. With 5 bases clipped from V and 0 bases from J, the junction kept 3 bases outside the gene matches. The CDR3 consists of 15 residues. The protocol was immunoSEQ multiplex PCR, while the TCRdb copy is restricted to in-frame clones and leaves out a portion. This sample has 8,000 or so clones, with roughly three quarters found just once. This record belongs to a study of immune cell composition in non-small cell lung cancer. Across the study: Tumours were mainly lung adenocarcinoma or squamous cell carcinoma. Study results and limitations: Shared sequences between tumour-reactive and dominant in vivo clones were not proven.

Sequenced sample: lung tumor tissue. V gene TRBV6-5 combines with J gene TRBJ2-2, with 7 bases that match TRBD1. The origin of this receptor is a human donor with non-small cell lung cancer. The CDR3 DNA sequence: TGTGCCAGCAGTCCGGGACAGACGAACACCGGGGAGCTGTTTTTT. It translates to CASSPGQTNTGELFF.